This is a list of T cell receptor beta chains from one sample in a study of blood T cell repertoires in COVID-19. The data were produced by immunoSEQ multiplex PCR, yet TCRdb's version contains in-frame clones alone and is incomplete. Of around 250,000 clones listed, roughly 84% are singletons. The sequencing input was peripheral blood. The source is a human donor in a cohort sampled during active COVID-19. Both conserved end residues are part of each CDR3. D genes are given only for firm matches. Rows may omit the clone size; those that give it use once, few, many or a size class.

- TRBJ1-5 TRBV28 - TGTGCCAGCACCCAGGGCCTCTGGCGGCCCCAGCATTTT CASTQGLWRPQHF
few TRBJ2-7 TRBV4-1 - TGCGCCAGCAGCCCCCCCAGCTCCTACGAGCAGTACTTC CASSPPSSYEQYF
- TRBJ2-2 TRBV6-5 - TGTGCCAGCACCCCAAAGCCTTCGAACACCGGGGAGCTGTTTTTT CASTPKPSNTGELFF
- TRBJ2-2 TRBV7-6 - TGTGCCAGCAGCCCTTCCGCGGCGAACACCGGGGAGCTGTTTTTT CASSPSAANTGELFF
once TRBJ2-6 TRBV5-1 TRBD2 TGCGCCAGCAGCTTGCCTACGGGAACTGGGGGGAGGGACTCTGGGGCCAACGTCCTGACTTTC CASSLPTGTGGRDSGANVLTF
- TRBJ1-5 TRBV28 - TGTGCCAGCAGTTACAATGGGGGCCAGACTCAGCCCCAGCATTTT CASSYNGGQTQPQHF
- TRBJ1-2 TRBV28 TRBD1 TGTGCCAGCAGTCCTCGGGACAGGGTTAGCTATGGCTACACCTTC CASSPRDRVSYGYTF
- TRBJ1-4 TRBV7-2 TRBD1 TGTGCCAGCAGCCCGACCGGGACAGGGGTTGAAAAACTGTTTTTT CASSPTGTGVEKLFF
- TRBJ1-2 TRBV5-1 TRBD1 TGCGCCAGCAGCGGTTCGACAGGGGGGGATGGCTACACCTTC CASSGSTGGDGYTF
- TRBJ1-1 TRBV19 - TGTGCCAGTAGTGATCGGGAGGGCACTGAAGCTTTCTTT CASSDREGTEAFF
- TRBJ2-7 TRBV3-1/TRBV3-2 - TGTGCCAGCAGCCCTCGGCAACGGGGTACCTTGGGGGAGCAGTACTTC CASSPRQRGTLGEQYF
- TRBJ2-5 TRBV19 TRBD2 TGTGCCAGTAATCCCGGGACTAGCGGGTACAAGACCCAGTACTTC CASNPGTSGYKTQYF
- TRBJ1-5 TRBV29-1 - TGCAGCGCTGGGGGGAGCAATCAGCCCCAGCATTTT CSAGGSNQPQHF
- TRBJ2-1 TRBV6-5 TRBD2 TGTGCCAGCAGTTACCGCGGACTAGCGGGGGCTAATGAGCAGTTCTTC CASSYRGLAGANEQFF
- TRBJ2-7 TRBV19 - TGTGCCAGTAGTCTCCTCCGGGACTTCCCCCCATACGAGCAGTACTTC CASSLLRDFPPYEQYF
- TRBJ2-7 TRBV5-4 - TGTGCCAGCAGCTTGAAGGAGGTGGGGTTCGAACAGTACTTC CASSLKEVGFEQYF
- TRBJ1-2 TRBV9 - TGTGCCAGCAGCGTAGCTGGGGGGGGGCCGCTCTATGGCTACACCTTC CASSVAGGGPLYGYTF
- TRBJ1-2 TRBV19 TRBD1 TGTGCCAGTAGTATCGTAGGGGGCATCAACTATGGCTACACCTTC CASSIVGGINYGYTF
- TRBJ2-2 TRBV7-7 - TGTGCTAGCAGGGGGACTCTTGAGACCGGGGAGCTGTTTTTT CASRGTLETGELFF
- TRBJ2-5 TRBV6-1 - TGTGCCAGCAGTGTGTGGCCGACCTCCGGAGGGCCAGAGACCCAGTACTTC CASSVWPTSGGPETQYF
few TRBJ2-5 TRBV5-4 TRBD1 TGTGCCAGCAGCTTGAATATGGACAGGAGGGAGACCCAGTACTTC CASSLNMDRRETQYF
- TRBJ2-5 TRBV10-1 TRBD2 TGCGCCAGCAGTGCTAGCGGGCGGGAAGAGACCCAGTACTTC CASSASGREETQYF
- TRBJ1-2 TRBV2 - TGTGCCAGCAGTGTGGGCGGGGTCTATGGCTACACCTTC CASSVGGVYGYTF
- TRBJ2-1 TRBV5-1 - TGCGCCAGCAGCTTGGTGTCAGGGGCGGGTAATGAGCAGTTCTTC CASSLVSGAGNEQFF
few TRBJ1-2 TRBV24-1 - TGTGCCACCAGTGATTTGGACTCCTCGCTATATGGCTACACCTTC CATSDLDSSLYGYTF
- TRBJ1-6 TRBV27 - TGTGCCAGCAGTTCGACCCGGGGACCCCTCCACTTT CASSSTRGPLHF
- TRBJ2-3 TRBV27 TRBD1 TGTGCCAGCAGACGACCGGGACAGAGCACAGATACGCAGTATTTT CASRRPGQSTDTQYF
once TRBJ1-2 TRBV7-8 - TGTGCCAGCAGCTTAAGAGACTATGGCTACACCTTC CASSLRDYGYTF
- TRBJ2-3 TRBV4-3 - TGCGCCAGCAGCCAAGACACCAGGGCGGGGCGCACAGATACGCAGTATTTT CASSQDTRAGRTDTQYF
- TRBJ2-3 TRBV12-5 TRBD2 TGTGCTAGTGGTTTGGGAGTAGCGGGACCTCAGGATACGCAGTATTTT CASGLGVAGPQDTQYF
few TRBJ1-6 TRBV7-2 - TGTGCCAGCAGCTCCAGGGTTTCACCCCTCCACTTT CASSSRVSPLHF
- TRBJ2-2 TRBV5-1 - TGCGCCAGCAGCTTGGCGGTGAACACCGGGGAGCTGTTTTTT CASSLAVNTGELFF
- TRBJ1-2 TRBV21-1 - TGTGCCAGCAAGACGCGGTGTGGCTACACCTTC CASKTRCGYTF
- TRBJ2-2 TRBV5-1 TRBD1 TGCGCCAGCAGCTTGGCCGGGACAGCGAACACCGGGGAGCTGTTTTTT CASSLAGTANTGELFF
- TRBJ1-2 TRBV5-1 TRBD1 TGCGCCAGCAGCTCGGACAATTCTCCGGGACAGAAATATGGCTACACCTTC CASSSDNSPGQKYGYTF
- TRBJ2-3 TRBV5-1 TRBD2 TGCGCCAGCAGCTTGGATGGGCTAGCGGGAGCAGATACGCAGTATTTT CASSLDGLAGADTQYF
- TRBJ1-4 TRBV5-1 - TGCGCCAGCAGCTTGGATCCCCGCAGACTCAATGAAAAACTGTTTTTT CASSLDPRRLNEKLFF
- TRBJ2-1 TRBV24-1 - TGTGCCACCAGTGACCCGACTCCCGGTACCAACAATGAGCAGTTCTTC CATSDPTPGTNNEQFF
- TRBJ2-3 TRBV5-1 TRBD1 TGCGCCAGCAGCTTGACAGGGGTCTTCACAGATACGCAGTATTTT CASSLTGVFTDTQYF
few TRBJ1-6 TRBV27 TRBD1 TGTGCCAGCACCCGCGGGGCAGGGACAGACAATTCACCCCTCCACTTT CASTRGAGTDNSPLHF
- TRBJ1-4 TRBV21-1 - TGTGCCAGCAGCAAAGGCCCAGGGAGGGAGTCAGCAACTAATGAAAAACTGTTTTTT CASSKGPGRESATNEKLFF
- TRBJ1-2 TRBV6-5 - TGTGCCAGCAGTTATTCGGGGATCTATGGCTACACCTTC CASSYSGIYGYTF
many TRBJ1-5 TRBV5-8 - TGTGCCAGCAGCCGCAGACAGGTGGGCCAGCCCCAGCATTTT CASSRRQVGQPQHF
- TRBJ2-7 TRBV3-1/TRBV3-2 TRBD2 TGTGCCAGCAGCCTGGCCGGGACTACAGCCTACGAGCAGTACTTC CASSLAGTTAYEQYF